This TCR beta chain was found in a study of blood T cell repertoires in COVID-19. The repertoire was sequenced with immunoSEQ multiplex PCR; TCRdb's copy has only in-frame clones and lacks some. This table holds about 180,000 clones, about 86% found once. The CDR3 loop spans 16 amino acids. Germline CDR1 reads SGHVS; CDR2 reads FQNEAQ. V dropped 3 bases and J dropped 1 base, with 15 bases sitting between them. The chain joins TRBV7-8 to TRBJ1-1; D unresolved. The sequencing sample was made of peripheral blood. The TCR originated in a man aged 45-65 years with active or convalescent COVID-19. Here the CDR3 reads CASSFLPGSGNTEAFF. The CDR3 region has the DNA TGTGCCAGCAGCTTTCTCCCTGGGAGTGGGAACACTGAAGCTTTCTTT.